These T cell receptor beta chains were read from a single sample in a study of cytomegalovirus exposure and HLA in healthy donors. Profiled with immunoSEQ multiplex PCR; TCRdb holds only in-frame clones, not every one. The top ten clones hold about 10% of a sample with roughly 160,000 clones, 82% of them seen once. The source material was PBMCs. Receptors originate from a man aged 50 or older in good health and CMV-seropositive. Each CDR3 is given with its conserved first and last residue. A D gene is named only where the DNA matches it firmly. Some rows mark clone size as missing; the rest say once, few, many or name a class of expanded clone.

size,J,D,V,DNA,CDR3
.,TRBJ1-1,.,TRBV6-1,TGTGCCAGCAGTGAACTAATCTGGAACACTGAAGCTTTCTTT,CASSELIWNTEAFF
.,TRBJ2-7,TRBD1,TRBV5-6,TGTGCCAGCAGACGTCGGGACAGGGGGATTTACGAGCAGTACTTC,CASRRRDRGIYEQYF
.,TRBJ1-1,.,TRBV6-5,TGTGCCAGCAGTTACGAGGGTGTGACTGAAGCTTTCTTT,CASSYEGVTEAFF
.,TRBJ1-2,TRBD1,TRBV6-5,TGTGCCAGCAGTCTTCAGGGGGCGGGTGGCTACACCTTC,CASSLQGAGGYTF
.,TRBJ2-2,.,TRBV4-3,TGCGCCAGCAGCCACGCTCATAAGAGCCAGAAGAGGGCCGGGGAGCTGTTTTTT,CASSHAHKSQKRAGELFF
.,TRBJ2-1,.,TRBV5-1,TGCGCCAGCAGCTTGGACAGGGACGGAAATGAGCAGTTCTTC,CASSLDRDGNEQFF
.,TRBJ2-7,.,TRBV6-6,TGTGCCAGCAGTGAGACTAGGGAGTACGAGCAGTACTTC,CASSETREYEQYF
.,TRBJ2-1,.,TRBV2,TGTGCCAGCAGTGATACAGGGAGGGATGAGCAGTTCTTC,CASSDTGRDEQFF
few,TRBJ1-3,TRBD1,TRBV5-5,TGTGCCAGCAGTGGACAGGGAGACGGTGGAAACACCATATATTTT,CASSGQGDGGNTIYF
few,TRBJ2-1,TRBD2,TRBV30,TGTGCCTGGAGCCTCCAGCGGGGGGGGTACAATGAGCAGTTCTTC,CAWSLQRGGYNEQFF
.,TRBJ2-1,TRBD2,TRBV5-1,TGCGCCAGCAGCTATCGGACTAGCGGGAATCGAGGTGAGCAGTTCTTC,CASSYRTSGNRGEQFF
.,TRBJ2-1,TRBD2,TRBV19,TGTGCCAGTAGTAGCCCAGGACTAGCGGGGAGGAATGAGCAGTTCTTC,CASSSPGLAGRNEQFF
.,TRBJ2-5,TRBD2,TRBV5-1,TGCGCCAGCAGCTCAGGGACTAGCGGGAGTGTGGAGACCCAGTACTTC,CASSSGTSGSVETQYF
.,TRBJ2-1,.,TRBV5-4,TGTGCCAGCAGCTTTTCGGCAGGGGCGTACAATGAGCAGTTCTTC,CASSFSAGAYNEQFF
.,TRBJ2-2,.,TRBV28,TGTGCCAGCAGTTTGGGGGGTTGGGCTGGGGAGCTGTTTTTT,CASSLGGWAGELFF
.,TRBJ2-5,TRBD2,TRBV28,TGTGCCAGCAGTTCCCGACTAGCGGCCAGAGACCAAGAGACCCAGTACTTC,CASSSRLAARDQETQYF
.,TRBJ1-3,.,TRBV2,TGTGCCAGCAGTGGCAGGTTCTCTGGAAACACCATATATTTT,CASSGRFSGNTIYF
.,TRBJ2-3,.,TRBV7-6,TGTGCCAGCAGCTCCCGGTCAGGTACAGATACGCAGTATTTT,CASSSRSGTDTQYF
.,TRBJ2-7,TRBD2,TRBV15,TGTGCCACCAGCAGAGATAGGACTAGCGTTCGCTACGAGCAGTACTTC,CATSRDRTSVRYEQYF
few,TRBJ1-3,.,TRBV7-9,TGTGCCAGCAGCTCAACCATTAACCGCGTAAACACCATATATTTT,CASSSTINRVNTIYF